The clone carrying this T cell receptor beta chain has just a few counts. Its target is unknown. The sample belongs to a study of T cells after yellow fever vaccination. Across the whole study: SMART-Seq v4 Ultra Low Input prepared the low-cell-number fractions. Overall study results and limits: Researchers noted that a small share of clonotypes showed up in both CD4 and CD8 compartments. Once the booster was given, most primary-vaccination clones reappeared, at roughly 96% for CD4 and more than 85% for CD8. Sorted repertoires could include abundant contaminating clonotypes from bulk cells.

TCRdb re-called the 5' RACE reads through MiXCR, storing one row per CDR3 protein. The table includes hundreds of thousands of distinct CDR3 sequences, approximately 18% detected once. The CDR3 contains 14 residues. CDR1 and CDR2 from the germline V gene are SGDLS and YYNGEE. Trimming left V 0 bases short and J 2 bases short, with 8 bases between. The chain uses TRBV9 and TRBJ1-2, with a weak D call TRBD1 (6 bases). Material: PBMCs, obtained before the yellow fever booster vaccination. This TCR derives from a man aged 18 to 29 who received the YFV17D yellow fever vaccine. Here the CDR3 DNA reads TGTGCCAGCAGCGTAGGCCAGGGGAACTATGGCTACACCTTC. This encodes CASSVGQGNYGYTF.